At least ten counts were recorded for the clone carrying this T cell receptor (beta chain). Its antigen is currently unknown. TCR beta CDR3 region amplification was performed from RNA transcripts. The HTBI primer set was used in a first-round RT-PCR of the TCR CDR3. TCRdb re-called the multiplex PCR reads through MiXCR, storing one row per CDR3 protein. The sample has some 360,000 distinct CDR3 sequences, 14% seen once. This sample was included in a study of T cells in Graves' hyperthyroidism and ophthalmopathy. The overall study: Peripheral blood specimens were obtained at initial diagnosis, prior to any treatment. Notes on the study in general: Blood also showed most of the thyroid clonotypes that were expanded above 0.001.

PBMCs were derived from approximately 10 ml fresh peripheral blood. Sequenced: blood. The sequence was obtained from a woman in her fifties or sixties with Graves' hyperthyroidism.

CDR3 protein: CASSLQEGDGYTF. In DNA form, the CDR3 reads TGTGCCAGCAGCCTTCAGGAGGGGGATGGCTACACCTTC. The chain carries TRBV3-1 and TRBJ1-2; weak D call: TRBD1 (6 bases). The V end lost 4 bases, the J end lost 6 bases, and 12 bases lay between the germline ends. This CDR3 is built from 13 residues. The germline gives CDR1 LGHDT, CDR2 YNNKEL (reference sequence).